The entry below describes one T cell receptor (beta chain). The data belong to a study of blood T cell repertoires in COVID-19. Turning to the study itself: Specimens from acute and convalescent COVID-19 originated in the United States, Italy and Spain. In each case, the material was cDNA or gDNA derived from T cells, B-cell-depleted T cells, or PBMCs.

Per germline, CDR1 WNHNN and CDR2 SYGVQD (reference sequence). CDR3 length equals 13 residues. Trimming pared 0 bases from V and 6 bases from J, leaving 5 bases between. Methods used by the authors: Counts of nucleated cells, estimated from reference gene primer amplification, were obtained. Assay: immunoSEQ multiplex PCR; the TCRdb copy retains only in-frame clones and omits some. The V and J calls and the clone size are those of that table, but D and trimming were determined from the DNA. In the table there are around 83,000 clones, more than 75% of which are singletons. This TCR was recovered from a man older than 75 with active or convalescent COVID-19. The chain links TRBV10-1 to TRBJ2-2; no reliable D call. Sequences were obtained from peripheral blood. The CDR3 is CASSESRAGELFF. The CDR3 DNA follows: TGCGCCAGCAGTGAGTCCCGGGCCGGGGAGCTGTTTTTT.